This TCR beta chain stems from a study of blood T cell repertoires in COVID-19. The wider study: In each case, the material was cDNA or gDNA derived from T cells, B-cell-depleted T cells, or PBMCs.

Only in-frame clones appear in the TCRdb table, and some are missing; sequencing was by immunoSEQ multiplex PCR. The table lists over 85,000 clones, around 80% of them singletons, with 7.5% to 10% in the top ten. The germline V gene has CDR1 SGHNT and CDR2 YENEEA. CDR3 size: 15 residues. Trimming shortened V by 4 bases and J by 6 bases, and 18 bases separated the two germline ends. The clonotype was recovered from a man in his 60s with active or convalescent COVID-19. The sequenced sample was peripheral blood. The rearrangement joins TRBV11-3 to TRBJ1-2; possibly TRBD1 for D (6 bases). CDR3 amino acids: CASSSSLTGLDGYTF. The CDR3 DNA follows: TGTGCCAGCAGCTCAAGTTTGACAGGATTGGATGGCTACACCTTC. Full variable domain (rest looked up from reference TRBV11-3 and TRBJ1-2): EAGVVQSPRYKIIEKKQPVAFWCNPISGHNTLYWYLQNLGQGPELLIRYENEEAVDDSQLPKDRFSAERLKGVDSTLKIQPAELGDSAVYLCASSSSLTGLDGYTFGSGTRLTVV.